This T cell receptor (beta chain) was identified in a study of shared clonotypes between healthy human individuals (dated by TCRdb to 2018 to 2021). Regarding the complete study: A few men and a couple of women, aged 18 to 49 years, made up the cohort. For each donor, CD4 naive and CD4 memory were each run on three plates, CD8 naive on two plates, and CD8 memory on one plate. Each donor's leukapheresis produced roughly between about 0.8 and 8.9 billion PBMCs. To estimate repertoire size and how much clonotype sharing occurs between individuals, the study deeply sequenced the blood TCR repertoires of roughly 5 healthy adults. Libraries were prepared and TCR repertoires were sequenced by different laboratories using diverse techniques, in order to increase sequencing depth and limit assay-specific biases.

Using the deep immunoSEQ assay, multiplex PCR amplified TCR CDR3 regions from genomic DNA. For each cell subset, the extracted genomic DNA was distributed evenly across all wells of several immunoSEQ 96-well plates, and each plate served as one replicate. Each replicate PCR for sorted subsets received approximately 220 ng genomic DNA, equal to about 29,000 T cell genomes. The purified libraries were quantified using a Qubit 3.0 fluorometer, sized with a Bioanalyzer 2100, and then quantified again using the KAPA Library Quantification kit. A separate single-read 150-cycle Illumina NextSeq 550 flow cell was used to sequence each immunoSEQ 96-well plate. Under the source paper's analysis protocol: The immunoSEQ output contained only junctional sequences without quality scores, so filtering could not match that applied to full-length reads. To assign V/J genes and CDR3, sequences were annotated against IMGT germline references using PyIR, a Python wrapper for IgBLAST v1.9. Reads were removed for weak V/J assignments (E-value above 1e-6), missing CDR3, stop codons, out-of-frame junctions, or ambiguous translated residues. V3J clonotypes were defined by identical inferred V gene, J gene, and CDR3 amino acid sequence. The percentage overlap between two repertoires was calculated by dividing the number of shared unique clonotypes by the size of the smaller repertoire. Repertoire richness was assessed with RTK rarefaction, the Chao1 estimator, and Recon v2.1 estimates of unobserved clonotypes. OLGA was used to compute generation probabilities for all TCRbeta clonotypes that the gDNA method yielded from a handful of donors. TCRdb limited this immuneACCESS table to in-frame rearrangements with V and J called. A share of clones is missing; checked studies link under half to unresolved V genes, and the rest is unexplained. That table gives V, J and clone size, and the DNA gave D and trimming. The sample profile shows over 2,000,000 clones; 80% to 95% of them were found once. Together, the top ten hold approximately 1.7% of the sample.

On this clone itself: The specificity of this receptor is unknown. Base qualities were left out, and no much larger clone turns up one base away.

CDR1 and CDR2 were assigned from the germline V gene as SGDLS and YYNGEE. Here V drops 7 bases and J drops 5 bases, and the junction holds 11 bases not matched to any gene. Inclusive of the bounding cysteine and phenylalanine, the CDR3 is 14 residues long. Just the 42-base CDR3 DNA is kept, in frame starting at base 1. Overall results and qualifications from the work: About 5% of naive CD4, around 3.5% of naive CD8, approximately 2% of memory CD4, and approximately 0.39% of memory CD8 clonotypes were shared across several donors. Because the study included only a small number of donors, the genetic and exposure-history diversity represented was limited. Pairwise subsampling indicated that sequencing depth was expected to affect the degree of clonotype sharing among donors. Naive subsets generally had larger estimated clonotype richness than memory subsets did. Compared with non-shared clonotypes, the clonotypes found in all four sorted-subset donors had higher generation probabilities. Sampling was restricted to blood, and TCR repertoires in tissues likely differ from the TCR repertoires found in blood. Even with the large sequencing depth, rarefaction of the sorted-subset datasets indicated that sequencing was incomplete.

CD8 naive samples were CD45RO-negative cells positively selected for CCR7, giving a CD45RA+CCR7+ population that excluded TemRA cells. Healthy HIV-negative adults with no recently reported acute infections or vaccinations were included as donors. All donors were Caucasian adults living in Nashville, Tennessee, USA. Blood was collected by leukapheresis, and PBMCs were isolated by Ficoll-Histopaque density gradient centrifugation and then cryopreserved in liquid nitrogen vapor phase. Analytical flow cytometry was used to check the purity and quantity of every magnetically sorted T cell population. Genomic DNA was isolated from each sorted fraction and quantified by UV absorbance on a Nanodrop 2000c.

The V gene is TRBV9 and the J gene is TRBJ1-2; 7 junctional bases match TRBD1. The sequence came from a man between 18 and 29 years old in good health. Some clones in this sample may be carry-over from other donors' samples. Sequencing was carried out using naive CD8+ T cells from PBMCs. Reading the label with the study, this specimen's cell subset or site is: CD45RA+CCR7+. CDR3 protein: CASGTGAATYGYTF. The bases are TGTGCCAGCGGCACAGGGGCTGCGACGTATGGCTACACCTTC.